This TCR beta chain came from a study of long-term antiretroviral therapy in people with HIV. Study outcomes and limitations: HIV repertoire CDR3 lengths ranged less widely than those of controls. ART-treated samples gained diversity yet remained below transplant donor controls.

Of note for this clone: Antigen specificity is unknown.

Version v3.0 of the immunoSEQ assay ran at survey level. Assay: immunoSEQ multiplex PCR; the TCRdb copy retains only in-frame clones and omits some. The sample lists 20,000 to 25,000 clones, about 91% occurring once. Germline V lookup: CDR1 GTSNPN, CDR2 SVGIG (reference sequence). The CDR3 sequence is 15 residues long. V trimming: 4 bases; J trimming: 5 bases; junction bases outside the gene matches: 10. The material sequenced was unsorted PBMCs, taken 4.4 years after starting antiretroviral therapy. This sequence joins TRBV30 and TRBJ2-5; 10 bases are shared with TRBD1. The TCR originated in a woman in her forties or fifties with HIV. The CDR3 reads CAWTKRTGGVETQYF. The CDR3 coding sequence is TGTGCCTGGACCAAACGGACAGGGGGGGTGGAGACCCAGTACTTC.